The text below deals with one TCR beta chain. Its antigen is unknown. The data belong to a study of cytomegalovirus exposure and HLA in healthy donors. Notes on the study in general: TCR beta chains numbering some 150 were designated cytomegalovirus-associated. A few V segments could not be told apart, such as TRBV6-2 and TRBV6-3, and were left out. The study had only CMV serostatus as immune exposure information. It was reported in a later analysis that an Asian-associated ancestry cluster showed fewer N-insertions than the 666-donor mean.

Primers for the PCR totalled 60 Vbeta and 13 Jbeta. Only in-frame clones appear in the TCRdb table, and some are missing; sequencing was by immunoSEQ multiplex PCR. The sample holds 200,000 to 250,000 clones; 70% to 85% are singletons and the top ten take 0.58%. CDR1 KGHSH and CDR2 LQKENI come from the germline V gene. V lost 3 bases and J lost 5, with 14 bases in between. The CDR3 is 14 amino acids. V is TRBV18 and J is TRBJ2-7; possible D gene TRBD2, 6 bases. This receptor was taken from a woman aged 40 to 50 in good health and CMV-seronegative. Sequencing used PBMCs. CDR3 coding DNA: TGTGCCAGCTCACCTCAGGAGGGGCGAAACGAGCAGTACTTC. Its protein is CASSPQEGRNEQYF.